The 3 T cell receptor beta chains below come from one sample, sequenced in a study of T-cell memory formation after mild COVID-19. One entry per CDR3 protein, called by TCRdb with MiXCR from the 5' RACE reads. The sample shows roughly 400,000 distinct CDR3 sequences, roughly 18% of them seen only once. Sequencing input: PBMCs or a T cell subset sorted from them (not recorded which). These receptors were collected from a man in his late teens or twenties who had mild COVID-19 (a few samples of this study predate the infection). Cell type and time point are not known.

The J gene is TRBJ2-1, the V gene TRBV5-1; D gene uncertain. Trimming took off 1 base at V and 4 bases at J, with 6 bases between the two ends. This CDR3 contains 13 residues. Germline loops: CDR1 SGHRS, CDR2 YFSETQ. This chain's CDR3 is CASSLNEYNEQFF. The DNA for the CDR3 is TGCGCCAGCAGCTTGAACGAGTACAATGAGCAGTTCTTC. The full variable domain, completed using reference TRBV5-1 and TRBJ2-1, is KAGVTQTPRYLIKTRGQQVTLSCSPISGHRSVSWYQQTPGQGLQFLFEYFSETQRNKGNFPGRFSGRQFSNSRSEMNVSTLELGDSALYLCASSLNEYNEQFFGPGTRLTVL.

The chain joins TRBV11-2 to TRBJ2-7; D ambiguous. The CDR3 spans 16 residues. V gave up 0 bases and J gave up 2 bases, with 14 bases separating them. CDR1 is SGHAT and CDR2 is FQNNGV in the germline V gene. The CDR3 protein is CASSLDLSNSAYEQYF. The DNA for the CDR3 is TGTGCCAGCAGCTTAGATCTTTCCAACTCGGCCTACGAGCAGTACTTC. Full variable domain (remainder filled in from reference TRBV11-2 and TRBJ2-7): EAGVAQSPRYKIIEKRQSVAFWCNPISGHATLYWYQQILGQGPKLLIQFQNNGVVDDSQLPKDRFSAERLKGVDSTLKIQPAKLEDSAVYLCASSLDLSNSAYEQYFGPGTRLTVT.

The rearrangement joins TRBV30 to TRBJ2-1; D is unclear. The V gene's germline CDR1 is GTSNPN and CDR2 SVGIG (reference sequence). Trimming removed 0 bases at V and 3 bases at J, with 6 bases between. This CDR3 is built from 13 residues. The CDR3: CAWSVPGYNEQFF. The CDR3 DNA is TGTGCCTGGAGTGTCCCCGGCTACAATGAGCAGTTCTTC.